This T cell receptor beta chain was observed in a study of post-analysis software for immune sequencing data. Looking at the study overall: The patients showed relapsing-remitting, secondary progressive and progressive-relapsing multiple sclerosis courses. Study results and caveats: In patients, TRBV5-6, TRBV5-1 and TRBV20-1 belonged to four or five TRBV segments found more frequently than in controls. Same-batch samples co-clustered strongly by F measure. Compared with controls, patients showed significantly lower normalized Chao1 diversity.

Germline V gene data show CDR1 as LNHNV and CDR2 as YYDKDF (reference sequence). CDR3 length: 15 residues. About this clonotype itself: Its antigen is not identified. One end of the junction does not line up with germline, which may come from a read error.

Unique molecular identifiers were present in the TCR beta cDNA libraries. Around 450,000 cDNA molecules were recovered from an input of roughly 0.95 to 10 million T cells. From the PCR reads, TCRdb called clonotypes with MiXCR, one entry per CDR3 protein. The sample yields 750,000 to 900,000 distinct CDR3 sequences, around 42% seen once. Sequencing input: blood. The receptor's source is a girl between 5 and 17 years old with multiple sclerosis. The chain is built from TRBV15 and TRBJ2-1; D is ambiguous. The CDR3 loop reads CTTRWLDPPRNEQFF. The CDR3 nucleotides read TGTACCACCAGGTGGCTGGACCCACCAAGGAATGAGCAATTCTTC.